Following are 10 T cell receptor beta chains from one sample sequenced in a study of CXCR3-negative and CXCR3-positive naive CD8 T cells. Study-wide results and caveats: Naive CXCR3-positive cells had TRB CDR3s more hydrophobic than those of CXCR3-negative naive cells.

Which antigens these TCRs recognize remains unknown. The authors made the TRB cDNA libraries by 5' RACE using UMI labels. TCRdb reprocessed the 5' RACE reads, keeping one entry per CDR3 protein, no DNA. In total, the table holds about 85,000 distinct CDR3 sequences. Sequencing was done on a sample of naive CXCR3+ CD8+ T cells from blood. Subset given: CD45RO-CCR7+CD27+CD95- naive CD8+ T cells expressing CXCR3 (TNR3+). The receptors here all came from a human donor in good health. Some clones in this sample may be carry-over from other donors' samples.

The V gene is TRBV7-3, the J gene TRBJ2-3; without DNA, the TCRdb call of TRBD1 cannot be checked. The germline gives CDR1 SGHTA, CDR2 FQGTGA. The CDR3 runs 13 residues. CDR3 sequence: CASSFSQGDTQYF.

The V gene is TRBV18, the J gene TRBJ2-7. The CDR3 runs 15 residues. Germline CDR1 is KGHSH and CDR2 is LQKENI. The CDR3 sequence is CASSPPDRASYEQYF.

V and J are TRBV12-3 or TRBV12-4 and TRBJ2-2. The CDR3 consists of 13 residues. CDR3 sequence: CASSPYGTGELFF.

The chain is built from TRBV18 and TRBJ2-7; the TCRdb D gene call, TRBD2, has no DNA to confirm it. The CDR3 contains 14 residues. The germline gives CDR1 KGHSH, CDR2 LQKENI. The CDR3 sequence: CASSPGSHSYEQYF.

The chain is built from TRBV4-3 and TRBJ2-1; TCRdb's D call of TRBD1 is untestable without DNA. The germline V gene encodes CDR1 LGHNA and CDR2 YSLEER. This CDR3 is built from 16 residues. This CDR3 reads CASSQDLGGDYNEQFF.

V is TRBV20-1 and J is TRBJ2-1. This CDR3 comprises 12 residues. Germline values: CDR1 DFQATT, CDR2 SNEGSKA (reference sequence). CDR3 in amino acids: CSARSRWDEQFF.

This sequence joins TRBV29-1 and TRBJ2-7; as DNA is missing, the TRBD1 call by TCRdb cannot be tested. The CDR3 consists of 13 residues. The V gene's germline CDR1 is SQVTM and CDR2 ANQGSEA. CDR3 loop: CSVAGGSSYEQYF.

This CDR3 reads CASSIPGTPHQETQYF. This sequence joins TRBV28 and TRBJ2-5; the D gene TCRdb calls, TRBD1, cannot be checked with no DNA. Looked up from germline, CDR1 is MDHEN and CDR2 is SYDVKM. The CDR3 has 16 amino acids.

The chain has TRBV4-3 and TRBJ2-5; there is no DNA to check the TCRdb D call of TRBD2. Per the germline V gene, CDR1 is LGHNA and CDR2 is YSLEER. The CDR3 sequence is 16 residues long. CDR3 sequence: CASSQDGTSDQETQYF.

The chain combines TRBV28 with TRBJ1-1; lacking DNA, the TRBD1 call made by TCRdb goes unchecked. In germline, CDR1 is MDHEN, CDR2 SYDVKM. The CDR3 consists of 15 residues. Here the CDR3 reads CASTPWGALNTEAFF.